The entry that follows covers one TCR beta chain sequence. This sample is drawn from a study of shared clonotypes between healthy human individuals. The CDR3 has 13 residues. Germline CDR1 is SGHTA and CDR2 is FQGNSA. For sorted subsets, 150 to 250 ng DNA per replicate equaled some 27,000 T cell genomes. TCRdb's copy holds only in-frame clones and misses some; the assay was immunoSEQ multiplex PCR. Found here are about a million clones, 60% to 85% of them singletons; the top ten hold 1.5%. Each donor was a Caucasian adult residing in Nashville, Tennessee. Sequencing used memory CD4+ T cells sorted from blood. Subset defined: CD45RA-negative fraction. The chain joins TRBV7-2 to TRBJ2-5, with no clear D. The tail of the sequence fits TRBJ2-7 better, so the J call may be wrong. This TCR was sampled from a man younger than 35 in good health. The DNA for the CDR3 is TGTGCCAGCAGCTTAGACAGATACTACGAGCAGTACTTC. It codes for CASSLDRYYEQYF.